This TCR beta chain was sequenced for a study of T cell repertoires in cytomegalovirus infection. Germline V gives CDR1 SGHAT, CDR2 FQNNGV. The CDR3 is 13 amino acids. Trimming removed 3 bases at V and 3 bases at J, with 8 bases between. There are many counts of this clonotype. Using its own MiXCR run on the reads, TCRdb lists one record per CDR3 protein. Here the sample spans a few hundred thousand distinct CDR3 sequences, around 9% being singletons. This rearrangement joins TRBV11-2 to TRBJ1-1; D remains ambiguous. The receptor was isolated from a human donor in good health (CMV status not recorded). Some clones in this sample may be carry-over from other donors' samples. The sample consisted of PBMCs. CDR3 nucleotides: TGTGCCAGCAGCTTGGTCCTTTACACTGAAGCTTTCTTT. This encodes CASSLVLYTEAFF.